This entry lists 28 T cell receptor beta chains sequenced from one sample in a study of beta chain features in type 1 diabetes. Sequenced material consisted of expressed TCRB transcripts (all of the isolated RNA was reverse transcribed). The data were produced by immunoSEQ multiplex PCR, yet TCRdb's version contains in-frame clones alone and is incomplete. The table records roughly 500,000 clones, about an eighth of them present only once. The sequencing input was naive CD4+ T cells from blood. The receptors were gathered from a woman between 18 and 29 years old in good health.

In the case of this clone: The same CDR3 arises from other DNA sequences in this sample as well. The chain has TRBV7-2 and TRBJ2-1, with D tentatively TRBD2 (5 bases). V was trimmed by 0 bases and J by 1 base, leaving 7 bases between them. This CDR3 spans 15 amino acids. The germline V gene encodes CDR1 SGHTA and CDR2 FQGNSA. CDR3 bases: TGTGCCAGCAGCTTAGCGGGAGCTTCCTACAATGAGCAGTTCTTC. Translated: CASSLAGASYNEQFF.

This clone was seen a handful of times. This rearrangement joins TRBV29-1 to TRBJ2-7, with D hard to call. The ends were cut back, 4 bases at V and 3 bases at J, with 7 bases in the middle. CDR1 is SQVTM and CDR2 is ANQGSEA in the germline V gene. The CDR3 consists of 11 residues. CDR3 sequence: CSVADSYEQYF. The CDR3 DNA is TGCAGCGTTGCTGATAGCTACGAGCAGTACTTC.

This sequence joins TRBV30 and TRBJ2-1; D uncertain. Per germline, CDR1 GTSNPN and CDR2 SVGIG (reference sequence). The CDR3 sequence is 13 residues long. V was trimmed by 1 base and J by 7 bases, leaving 11 bases between them. CDR3 bases: TGTGCCTGGAGTGGAGACCTTGGGAATGAGCAGTTCTTC. Amino acid sequence: CAWSGDLGNEQFF.

CDR3 DNA: TGTGCCAGCAGTAGGCGATCGGGACTAGCGGGGGTGAGTGGGTACAATGAGCAGTTCTTC. It codes for CASSRRSGLAGVSGYNEQFF. The chain has TRBV27 and TRBJ2-1; 14 positions agree with TRBD2. Germline V gene sequence: CDR1 MNHEY, CDR2 SMNVEV (reference sequence). After removal of 5 bases from V and 4 bases from J, the junction contained 16 bases not matched to a gene. The CDR3 contains 20 residues.

In nucleotides, the CDR3 is TGCGCCAGCAGCCAAGGAGGGACAGGGCTCCTTCAAATAGCCAAAAACATTCAGTACTTC. It is translated as CASSQGGTGLLQIAKNIQYF. The gene calls are TRBV4-3 and TRBJ2-4, with TRBD1 matching 9 bases. V was pared by 1 base and J by 0 bases, with 13 bases of the junction left unmatched. The CDR3 spans 20 residues. Per germline, CDR1 LGHNA and CDR2 YSLEER.

The chain joins TRBV4-1 to TRBJ2-1; 7 nucleotides match TRBD1. The junction had 10 bases not matched to a gene; V was cut back by 5 bases and J by 0 bases. In germline, CDR1 is MGHRA, CDR2 YSYEKL. The CDR3 spans 17 residues. Here the CDR3 reads CASSTTQGRNSYNEQFF. CDR3 nucleotides: TGCGCCAGCAGCACAACACAGGGGCGAAACTCCTACAATGAGCAGTTCTTC.

This clone showed up just a few times. The gene calls are TRBV9 and TRBJ2-3, with 9 bases matching TRBD2. The germline CDR1 and CDR2 sequences are SGDLS and YYNGEE. The CDR3 spans 16 residues. Trimming cost V 4 bases and J 5 bases; bases outside gene matches: 11. The CDR3 region has the DNA TGTGCCAGCAGCCACCCCTCGGCGGGAGGGGGAGATACGCAGTATTTT. Translating gives CASSHPSAGGGDTQYF.

This clone was detected a few times. The chain couples TRBV30 to TRBJ2-7; D gene uncertain. This CDR3 region has 13 residues. Germline CDR1 reads GTSNPN; CDR2 reads SVGIG (reference sequence). The V end lost 0 bases, the J end lost 5 bases, and 11 bases lay between the germline ends. The DNA for the CDR3 is TGTGCCTGGAGTGTACGCCTAGACCACGAGCAGTACTTC. Translated, it gives CAWSVRLDHEQYF.

This clone was counted between two and nine times. The chain couples TRBV9 to TRBJ1-1; D is undetermined. This CDR3 has 15 residues. In germline, CDR1 is SGDLS, CDR2 YYNGEE. V was shortened by 1 base and J by 4 bases, with 14 bases between the two germline ends. CDR3 nucleotide sequence: TGTGCCAGCAGCGTACAACCGGGGTCGGGCACTGAAGCTTTCTTT. Protein product: CASSVQPGSGTEAFF.

The chain combines TRBV7-2 with TRBJ1-2; D is possibly TRBD1 (5 bases). The CDR3 totals 13 residues. Germline CDR1 SGHTA, CDR2 FQGNSA. The ends were cut back, 5 bases at V and 8 bases at J, with 15 bases in the middle. CDR3 residues: CASSPGTAQGYTF. CDR3 in DNA: TGTGCCAGCAGCCCCGGGACCGCGCAGGGCTACACCTTC.

This clone was counted a few times. This sample also contains other DNA sequences that code for the same CDR3. The genes are TRBV28 and TRBJ2-7, with D maybe TRBD1 (6 bases). CDR3 size: 12 residues. CDR1 and CDR2 (germline): MDHEN, SYDVKM. V gave up 4 bases and J gave up 4 bases, with 8 bases separating them. The CDR3 spells CASSSDRYEQYV. CDR3 DNA: TGTGCCAGCAGTTCCGACAGGTACGAGCAGTACGTC.

This clone was recorded a few times. The CDR3 protein is CAISDEFGSYEQYF. The CDR3 DNA is TGTGCCATCAGTGATGAGTTTGGGAGCTACGAGCAGTACTTC. The chain joins TRBV10-3 to TRBJ2-7; D might be TRBD2 (5 bases). From germline, CDR1 is ENHRY and CDR2 SYGVKD. The CDR3 extends over 14 amino acids. V lost 3 bases to trimming and J lost 3 bases, with 12 bases between them.

This clone occurred a few times. The rearrangement uses TRBV28 and TRBJ2-5; possible D gene TRBD1, 6 bases. Germline V gene lookup returns CDR1 MDHEN and CDR2 SYDVKM. The CDR3 is 14 amino acids. Trimming cost V 7 bases and J 5 bases, with 17 bases left between them. CDR3 residues: CASTLGGGYETQYF. The CDR3 DNA reads TGTGCCAGCACCCTAGGGGGTGGGTATGAGACCCAGTACTTC.

This clone was observed a handful of times. The J gene is TRBJ2-2, the V gene TRBV14; no definite D call. V lost 8 bases and J 0 bases, leaving 10 bases between the germline ends. Germline loops: CDR1 SGHDN, CDR2 FVKESK. The CDR3 loop spans 14 amino acids. This chain's CDR3 is CASLWATNTGELFF. The CDR3 DNA sequence: TGTGCCAGCCTTTGGGCTACGAACACCGGGGAGCTGTTTTTT.

Here the CDR3 DNA reads TGTGCCAGCAGTTTAACGTCTAGCGTTGGTTTTGGCGATGAGCAGTTCTTC. Encoded protein: CASSLTSSVGFGDEQFF. This rearrangement joins TRBV27 to TRBJ2-1, with D tentatively TRBD2 (6 bases). Germline CDR1 is MNHEY and CDR2 is SMNVEV (reference sequence). Trimming removed 2 bases at V and 8 bases at J, with 22 bases between. This CDR3 is built from 17 residues.

This clone was counted only a few times. CDR3 sequence (DNA): TGTGCCAGCAGCGTAGTGGACAGAAATTCACCCCTCCACTTT. It encodes CASSVVDRNSPLHF. The chain uses TRBV9 and TRBJ1-6; a possible D gene is TRBD1 (6 bases). The CDR3 consists of 14 residues. Germline V gene data show CDR1 as SGDLS and CDR2 as YYNGEE. V lost 0 bases and J lost 7, with 8 bases in between.

This clone was seen a few times. The rearrangement uses TRBV30 and TRBJ1-1; tentatively, D is TRBD1 (6 bases). Per germline, CDR1 GTSNPN and CDR2 SVGIG (reference sequence). The V end lost 4 bases, the J end lost 1 base, and 10 bases lay between the germline ends. The CDR3 is made up of 13 amino acids. CDR3 DNA sequence: TGTGCCTGGAACAGGGCTAGGAACACTGAAGCTTTCTTT. Translated, it gives CAWNRARNTEAFF.

This chain uses TRBV5-4 with TRBJ2-1; D ambiguous. V was pared by 7 bases and J by 6 bases, with 14 bases between. CDR1 is SGHNT, CDR2 YYREEE, per germline (reference sequence). This CDR3 contains 13 residues. CDR3 in DNA: TGTGCCAGCCACGGCAGGTTAGGCAATGAGCAGTTCTTC. Amino acid sequence: CASHGRLGNEQFF.

The chain couples TRBV4-2 to TRBJ1-2; D remains ambiguous. The germline gives CDR1 LGHNA, CDR2 YNFKEQ. Trimming cost V 0 bases and J 4 bases, with 15 bases left between them. The CDR3 is made up of 16 amino acids. In DNA, the CDR3 is TGTGCCAGCAGCCAAGATACAGCCGGGGAGGGCTATGGCTACACCTTC. This sequence encodes CASSQDTAGEGYGYTF.

The gene calls are TRBV7-2 and TRBJ1-6, with D unclear. The CDR3 totals 14 residues. V was clipped by 7 bases and J by 4 bases, with 11 bases between them. Germline-derived CDR1 and CDR2 are SGHTA and FQGNSA. For the CDR3, the DNA is TGTGCCAGCATTCCTGGCGGTTATAATTCACCCCTCCACTTT. It yields the protein CASIPGGYNSPLHF.

With regard to this clone: The sample contains more than one DNA sequence encoding this CDR3. This chain links TRBV10-3 with TRBJ1-1; D gene unclear. The CDR3 runs 11 residues. Trimming pared 8 bases from V and 1 base from J, leaving 5 bases between. Germline V CDR1 and CDR2: ENHRY, SYGVKD. The CDR3 region has the DNA TGTGCCATCGGCGGGAACACTGAAGCTTTCTTT. Its protein is CAIGGNTEAFF.

The chain is built from TRBV7-2 and TRBJ1-1; D gene uncertain. CDR1 is SGHTA, CDR2 FQGNSA, per germline. The length of the CDR3 is 13 residues. With 0 bases removed from V and 4 bases from J, the gap between germline ends came to 6 bases. In nucleotides, the CDR3 is TGTGCCAGCAGCTTAGCGACCGTCACTGAAGCTTTCTTT. Its translation: CASSLATVTEAFF.

This clone was detected only once. The chain is built from TRBV7-2 and TRBJ2-7; TRBD1 matches 7 bases. Trimming cost V 5 bases and J 2 bases; bases outside gene matches: 12. The CDR3 extends over 16 amino acids. Looked up from germline, CDR1 is SGHTA and CDR2 is FQGNSA. Here the CDR3 DNA reads TGTGCCAGCAGCCCTCAGGGGGTCCCGGCTACCTACGAGCAGTACGTC. It codes for CASSPQGVPATYEQYV.

This chain connects TRBV9 to TRBJ2-3; no reliable D call. The V end lost 0 bases, the J end lost 0 bases, and 14 bases lay between the germline ends. Germline-derived CDR1 and CDR2 are SGDLS and YYNGEE. The CDR3 loop spans 17 amino acids. DNA for the CDR3: TGTGCCAGCAGCGTAGGGTTAAACTCCGGAAGCACAGATACGCAGTATTTT. Its translation is CASSVGLNSGSTDTQYF.

V and J are TRBV19 and TRBJ2-5, with D unresolved. Germline V gene sequence: CDR1 LNHDA, CDR2 SQIVND (reference sequence). The V end was cut by 7 bases, the J end by 5 bases, with 17 bases between. The CDR3 totals 14 residues. The CDR3 nucleotides read TGTGCCAGTATTCCCCCGGCTATCCGGGAGACCCAGTACTTC. This gives the protein CASIPPAIRETQYF. Full variable domain (missing parts from reference TRBV19 and TRBJ2-5): DGGITQSPKYLFRKEGQNVTLSCEQNLNHDAMYWYRQDPGQGLRLIYYSQIVNDFQKGDIAEGYSVSREKKESFPLTVTSAQKNPTAFYLCASIPPAIRETQYFGPGTRLLVL.

The chain employs TRBV15 and TRBJ2-2; D not resolved. The V end was cut by 3 bases, the J end by 4 bases, with 9 bases between. Per the germline V gene, CDR1 is LNHNV and CDR2 is YYDKDF (reference sequence). There are 14 residues in the CDR3. The CDR3 sequence is CATSRARVTGELFF. The CDR3, as DNA: TGTGCCACCAGCAGGGCTCGGGTCACCGGGGAGCTGTTTTTT.

The V call is TRBV30, the J call TRBJ2-7; TRBD2 matches at 8 bases. V was clipped by 0 bases and J by 9 bases; unmatched bases: 13. Germline V gene sequence: CDR1 GTSNPN, CDR2 SVGIG (reference sequence). This CDR3 region has 15 residues. In DNA form, the CDR3 reads TGTGCCTGGAGTGTAGGCGGGGGGAACGTCATCGGGCAGTACTTC. It yields the protein CAWSVGGGNVIGQYF.

This clone was picked up a small number of times. The rearrangement joins TRBV6-6 to TRBJ2-1, with D possibly TRBD2 on 6 matching bases. CDR1 and CDR2 from the germline V gene are MNHNY and SVGAGI (reference sequence). Trimming shortened V by 6 bases and J by 4 bases, and 10 bases separated the two germline ends. CDR3 length equals 13 residues. The CDR3 DNA sequence: TGTGCCAGCAGAGATGCGGGATACAATGAGCAGTTCTTC. It specifies CASRDAGYNEQFF.